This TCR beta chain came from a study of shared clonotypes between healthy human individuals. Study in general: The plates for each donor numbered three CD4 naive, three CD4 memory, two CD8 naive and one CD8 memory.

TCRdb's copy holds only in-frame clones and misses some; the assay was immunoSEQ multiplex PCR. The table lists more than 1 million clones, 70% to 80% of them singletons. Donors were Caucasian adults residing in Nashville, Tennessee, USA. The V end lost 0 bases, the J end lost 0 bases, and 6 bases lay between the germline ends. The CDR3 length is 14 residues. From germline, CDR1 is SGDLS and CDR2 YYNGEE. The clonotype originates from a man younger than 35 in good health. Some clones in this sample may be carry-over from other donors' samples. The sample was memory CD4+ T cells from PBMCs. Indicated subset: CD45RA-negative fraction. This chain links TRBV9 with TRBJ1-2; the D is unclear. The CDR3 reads CASSVAQTNYGYTF. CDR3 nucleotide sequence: TGTGCCAGCAGCGTAGCGCAGACTAACTATGGCTACACCTTC.